The 9 T cell receptor beta chains below come from one sample, sequenced in a study of tumor-infiltrating lymphocytes in primary liver carcinoma. A constant-region primer primed TCR beta cDNA synthesis from roughly 510 ng of total RNA. Nested multiplex PCR, run for three rounds with slightly modified ARM-PCR, yielded TCR beta libraries. Rounds one and two of PCR, each of around 9 cycles, were primed with TRBV1-TRBV30 forward primers and a C-beta reverse primer. One entry per CDR3 protein, called by TCRdb with MiXCR from the multiplex PCR reads. The sample lists about 37,000 distinct CDR3 sequences, around 80% occurring once. Each 20-30 mg portion of unsorted bulk tissue served as the source for co-extraction of RNA and DNA. The source material was tumor-adjacent normal liver tissue. These receptors were collected from a man in his forties with primary liver carcinoma and hepatitis B virus infection.

On this clonotype: A junction end diverges from the germline sequence, so it may reflect a read error. The rearrangement uses TRBV4-3 and TRBJ1-5; a weak D match, TRBD1 (5 bases). The CDR3 loop spans 13 amino acids. Germline CDR1 is LGHNA and CDR2 is YSLEER. The CDR3 nucleotides are TGCGCCAGCAACCAGCCCAGGGAGCAGCCCCAGCACTTT. Its translation is CASNQPREQPQHF.

This clonotype was seen more than once but under ten times. This chain links TRBV20-1 with TRBJ2-7, with a weak D call TRBD2 (5 bases). The germline V and J ends were trimmed by 0 bases and 3 bases, with 12 bases remaining between them. The CDR3 loop spans 14 amino acids. CDR1 is DFQATT and CDR2 is SNEGSKA in the germline V gene (reference sequence). CDR3 in DNA: TGCAGTGCTAGAGAATCCCGGGGAGTCTACGAGCAGTACTTC. This gives the protein CSARESRGVYEQYF.

Comments on this clonotype: Its ends do not fully match the called genes, so a read error is possible. The chain carries TRBV29-1 and TRBJ2-5, with D possibly matching TRBD2 (5 bases). The CDR3 length is 11 residues. The V gene's germline CDR1 is SQVTM and CDR2 ANQGSEA. The CDR3 bases are TGTAGCATTGAGCCGGGGGAGACCCAGTACTTC. It codes for CSIEPGETQYF.

To note about this clonotype: The junction departs from the called germline gene at one end, perhaps through a read error. The gene calls are TRBV7-9 and TRBJ2-1; D might be TRBD2 (6 bases). The CDR3 is 14 amino acids. The germline CDR1 and CDR2 sequences are SEHNR and FQNEAQ (reference sequence). The CDR3, as DNA: TGTACCAGCAGACCTACGGGCGGGGTAGATGAGCAGTTATTC. Its translation is CTSRPTGGVDEQLF.

As concerns this clonotype: A much more abundant neighbour one base away suggests this may be a read error. The chain uses TRBV25-1 and TRBJ2-1, with TRBD2 matching 8 bases. The CDR3 is 15 amino acids. Per the germline V gene, CDR1 is MGHDK and CDR2 is SYGVNS. CDR3 sequence (DNA): TGTACCAGCAGTGACCACGCGGGGGGCCTCAATGAGCAGTTCTTC. Its translation is CTSSDHAGGLNEQFF.

Comments on this clonotype: Lacking the conserved final phenylalanine or tryptophan, this CDR3 likely reflects a read error. The chain joins TRBV20-1 to TRBJ1-5; TRBD1 is a possible D gene (5 bases). V was shortened by 4 bases and J by 2 bases, with 12 bases between the two germline ends. This CDR3 contains 14 residues. Germline CDR1 and CDR2: DFQATT and SNEGSKA (reference sequence). CDR3 coding DNA: TGCAGTGCTAAGGACATTAGCGGCAATCAGCCCCAGCATTCT. It translates to CSAKDISGNQPQHS.

This clonotype was found many times. The rearrangement uses TRBV6-1 and TRBJ2-7; 7 bases align to TRBD1. The CDR3 runs 16 residues. The J segment lost 6 bases and the V segment lost 2 bases, leaving 13 bases of the junction unmatched. Germline CDR1 reads MNHNS; CDR2 reads SASEGT. The CDR3, as DNA: TGTGCCAGCAGTGAAACGTACGGGGACAGAAGCTTCGAGCAGTACTTC. It yields the protein CASSETYGDRSFEQYF.

The chain employs TRBV6-1 and TRBJ2-7; 8 nucleotides align to TRBD2. The J segment lost 8 bases and the V segment lost 1 base, leaving 10 bases of the junction unmatched. Looked up from germline, CDR1 is MNHNS and CDR2 is SASEGT. The CDR3 spans 15 residues. The CDR3 DNA is TGTGCCAGCAGTGAAGGGAGCGGGAGCTCATACAAGCAGTACTTC. Its protein product is CASSEGSGSSYKQYF.

Comment on this clonotype: The junction departs from the called germline gene at one end, perhaps through a read error. This chain connects TRBV7-9 to TRBJ1-2, with a tentative D call TRBD1 (6 bases). The CDR3 consists of 14 residues. The V gene's germline CDR1 is SEHNR and CDR2 FQNEAQ (reference sequence). CDR3: CARRWDRGYHGYTF. CDR3 DNA sequence: TGTGCCCGCAGATGGGATAGGGGGTATCATGGCTACACCTTC.